This T cell receptor (beta chain) is drawn from a study of T cells in Graves' hyperthyroidism and ophthalmopathy. There were TCR beta CDR3 regions amplified from RNA transcripts. Carried out on the TCR CDR3, a first-round RT-PCR used the HTBI primer set. TCRdb itself ran the multiplex PCR reads through MiXCR, one entry per CDR3 protein. Of about 700,000 distinct CDR3 sequences in the sample, around 13% were seen once. This clonotype occurred a few times. Uncontrolled infection, other autoimmune disease, pregnancy and lactation each barred patients from inclusion. Based on clinical symptoms, serum thyroxine and TRAb, thyroid ultrasound and orbital computed tomography, diagnoses were reached. Sequenced material: blood. The TCR sequence derives from a woman aged 18-29 years with Graves' hyperthyroidism.

The DNA for the CDR3 is TGTGCCAGCAGAATCGACAGGATGGCTGAAGCTTTCTTT. This translates into CASRIDRMAEAFF. The V gene is TRBV27, the J gene TRBJ1-1; D is perhaps TRBD1 (6 bases). V lost 6 bases and J lost 6, with 14 bases in between. Germline V gives CDR1 MNHEY, CDR2 SMNVEV (reference sequence). There are 13 residues in the CDR3.